This TCR beta chain was sequenced during a study of blood T cell repertoires in COVID-19. Study background: Collection of acute and convalescent COVID-19 samples took place in the United States, Italy and Spain. PBMCs, B-cell-depleted T cells, or T cells provided the cDNA or gDNA that made up the material.

Produced via immunoSEQ multiplex PCR; TCRdb's table is partial and in-frame only. The sample lists roughly 150,000 clones, around 82% seen once, with approximately 19% in the top ten. In germline, CDR1 is SGHRS, CDR2 YFSETQ. V was clipped by 4 bases and J by 9 bases, with 20 bases between them. The CDR3 covers 15 residues. The chain links TRBV5-1 to TRBJ1-3; maybe TRBD1 (5 bases). The sample taken for sequencing was peripheral blood. This TCR came from a woman in her 70s who had recovered from COVID-19. The CDR3: CASSPTGVTEGTIYF. The CDR3 DNA is TGCGCCAGCAGCCCCACGGGGGTTACGGAGGGCACCATATATTTT.